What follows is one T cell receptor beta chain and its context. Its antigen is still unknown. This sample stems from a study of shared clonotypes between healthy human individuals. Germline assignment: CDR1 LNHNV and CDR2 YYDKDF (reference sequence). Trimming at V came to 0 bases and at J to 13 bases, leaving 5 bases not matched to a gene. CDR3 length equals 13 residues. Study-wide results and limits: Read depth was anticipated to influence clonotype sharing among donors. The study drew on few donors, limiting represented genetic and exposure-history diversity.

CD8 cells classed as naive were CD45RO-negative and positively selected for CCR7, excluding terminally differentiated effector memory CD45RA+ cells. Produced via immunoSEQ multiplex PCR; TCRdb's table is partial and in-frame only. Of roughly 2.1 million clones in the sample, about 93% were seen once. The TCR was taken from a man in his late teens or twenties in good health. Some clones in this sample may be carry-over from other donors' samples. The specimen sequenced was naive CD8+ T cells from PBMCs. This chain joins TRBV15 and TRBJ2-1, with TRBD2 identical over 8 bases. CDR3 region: CATSRDRTSKQFF. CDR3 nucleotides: TGTGCCACCAGCAGAGACCGGACTAGCAAACAGTTCTTC.